Shown below are 12 T cell receptor beta chains from a single sample sequenced in a study of T cells in Graves' hyperthyroidism and ophthalmopathy (dated by TCRdb to the late 2010s). Library preparation employed multiplex PCR. The instrument given in TCRdb is Illumina HiSeq 2000. TCR beta CDR3 regions were amplified from RNA transcripts. A first-round RT-PCR of the TCR CDR3 used the HTBI primer set with the Qiagen OneStep RT-PCR kit. TCRdb trimmed public reads at Q25 via fastp, called clones via MiXCR and kept in-frame beta chains. Each CDR3 protein gets just one entry, which takes the most common genes and DNA from the rows behind it. This sample holds about 700,000 distinct CDR3 sequences; about 45% were observed only once. Roughly 7.2% of the sample lies in the top ten. The specimen was peripheral blood or thyroid tissue (not recorded which). The receptors shown here come from an adult man with Graves' disease, either hyperthyroidism or ophthalmopathy (not recorded which).

This clonotype showed up many times. The chain is built from TRBV7-8 and TRBJ2-5; no firm D call. The germline CDR1 and CDR2 sequences are SGHVS and FQNEAQ. V was trimmed by 1 base and J by 4 bases, leaving 4 bases between them. The CDR3 has 12 residues. The CDR3 DNA sequence: TGTGCCAGCAGCTTAGTACGAGAGACCCAGTACTTC. Translating it yields CASSLVRETQYF.

There are a few counts of this clonotype. The chain carries TRBV19 and TRBJ1-2; 10 nucleotides align to TRBD1. The V segment lost 4 bases and the J segment 12 bases; nucleotides outside the gene matches: 11. The CDR3 consists of 14 residues. The germline V gene encodes CDR1 LNHDA and CDR2 SQIVND (reference sequence). CDR3 residues: CASSNPGTGEEDTF. For the CDR3, the DNA is TGTGCCAGTAGTAACCCCGGGACAGGGGAGGAGGACACCTTC.

This chain links TRBV25-1 with TRBJ1-1; 8 bases match TRBD1. Trimming cost V 6 bases and J 3 bases; bases outside gene matches: 24. The germline CDR1 and CDR2 sequences are MGHDK and SYGVNS. There are 20 residues in the CDR3. The CDR3 nucleotides read TGTGCCAGCAGCAAAGCCCCGACAGGGGCCAACAACTATGGCTACACTGAAGCTTTCTTT. Residues: CASSKAPTGANNYGYTEAFF.

As for this clonotype: This may be a read error, as it is one base from a much larger clone. The V call is TRBV24-1, the J call TRBJ1-2; 10 bases are shared with TRBD1. The CDR3 is 15 residues long. Germline V lookup: CDR1 KGHDR, CDR2 SFDVKD. With V trimmed by 4 bases and J by 12 bases, 13 bases remained unmatched. CDR3 amino acids: CATSDARDRGSGHTF. The CDR3 bases are TGTGCCACCAGTGACGCCCGGGACAGGGGCAGCGGCCACACCTTC.

This clonotype was picked up many times. This sequence joins TRBV29-1 and TRBJ2-7; 10 nucleotides agree with TRBD1. From germline, CDR1 is SQVTM and CDR2 ANQGSEA. After removal of 6 bases from V and 7 bases from J, the junction contained 12 bases not matched to a gene. The length of the CDR3 is 14 residues. The CDR3 nucleotides are TGCAGCGTCTCCTCCGGGACAGGGGCAGGGGAGCAGTACTTC. This sequence encodes CSVSSGTGAGEQYF.

The J gene is TRBJ1-6, the V gene TRBV5-4, with D possibly TRBD1 on 6 matching bases. This CDR3 is 15 amino acids long. Germline CDR1 reads SGHNT; CDR2 reads YYREEE (reference sequence). Trimming pared 2 bases from V and 5 bases from J, leaving 11 bases between. The CDR3 DNA is TGTGCCAGCAGCTTAACAGGGTTCCATAATTCACCCCTCCACTTT. Its translation is CASSLTGFHNSPLHF. Supplemented by reference TRBV5-4 and TRBJ1-6, the full variable domain reads ETGVTQSPTHLIKTRGQQVTLRCSSQSGHNTVSWYQQALGQGPQFIFQYYREEENGRGNFPPRFSGLQFPNYSSELNVNALELDDSALYLCASSLTGFHNSPLHFGNGTRLTVT.

This clonotype was recorded a few times. The gene calls are TRBV20-1 and TRBJ1-5; the D is unclear. The ends were cut back, 3 bases at V and 3 bases at J, with 15 bases in the middle. This CDR3 region has 15 residues. Germline V CDR1 and CDR2: DFQATT, SNEGSKA (reference sequence). The CDR3 DNA follows: TGCAGTGCTAGTGCCCGGAGCATATACAATCAGCCCCAGCATTTT. It specifies CSASARSIYNQPQHF.

This clonotype occurred once. The genes are TRBV2 and TRBJ1-1, with 7 positions matching TRBD1. Germline-derived CDR1 and CDR2 are SNHLY and FYNNEI. This CDR3 comprises 15 residues. J lost 1 base, V lost 11 bases, and 13 bases had no gene match. This chain's CDR3 is CAETRPGQRNTEAFF. The CDR3 DNA reads TGTGCCGAGACCCGTCCGGGACAGCGGAACACTGAAGCTTTCTTT.

The table lists this clonotype with a few counts. The DNA of the CDR3 is TGTGCCAGCAGCCGAACCGGGGCTGGGGATCAAGCCCAGCATTTT. Amino acid sequence: CASSRTGAGDQAQHF. V usage is TRBV2 and J usage is TRBJ1-5; maybe TRBD1 (5 bases). The CDR3 totals 15 residues. Trimming stripped 6 bases from V and 11 bases from J, with 23 bases between. CDR1 is SNHLY, CDR2 FYNNEI, per germline.

V is TRBV12-3 or TRBV12-4 and J is TRBJ1-5; D unresolved. The V gene lost 6 bases and the J gene lost 3 bases, with 15 bases spanning the gap. The CDR3 is made up of 15 amino acids. The CDR3 nucleotides read TGTGCCAGCAGCTCTTCTCCCAACTCCAATCAGCCCCAGCATTTT. Amino acids: CASSSSPNSNQPQHF.

The CDR3 region is CASSIAGVSGNTIYF. The CDR3 DNA reads TGTGCCAGTAGTATCGCAGGGGTTTCTGGAAACACCATATATTTT. The genes are TRBV19 and TRBJ1-3; D may be TRBD1 (6 bases). Trimming took off 3 bases at V and 1 base at J, with 10 bases between the two ends. Germline V gene sequence: CDR1 LNHDA, CDR2 SQIVND (reference sequence). The CDR3 extends over 15 amino acids.

This clonotype was seen just once. DNA of the CDR3: TGTGCCAGCAGTTTATGGCAGAGCGACAATCAGCCCCAGCATTTT. Translation gives CASSLWQSDNQPQHF. This sequence joins TRBV28 and TRBJ1-5; no reliable D call. V lost 0 bases and J 3 bases, leaving 9 bases between the germline ends. Per germline, CDR1 MDHEN and CDR2 SYDVKM. The CDR3 extends over 15 amino acids.